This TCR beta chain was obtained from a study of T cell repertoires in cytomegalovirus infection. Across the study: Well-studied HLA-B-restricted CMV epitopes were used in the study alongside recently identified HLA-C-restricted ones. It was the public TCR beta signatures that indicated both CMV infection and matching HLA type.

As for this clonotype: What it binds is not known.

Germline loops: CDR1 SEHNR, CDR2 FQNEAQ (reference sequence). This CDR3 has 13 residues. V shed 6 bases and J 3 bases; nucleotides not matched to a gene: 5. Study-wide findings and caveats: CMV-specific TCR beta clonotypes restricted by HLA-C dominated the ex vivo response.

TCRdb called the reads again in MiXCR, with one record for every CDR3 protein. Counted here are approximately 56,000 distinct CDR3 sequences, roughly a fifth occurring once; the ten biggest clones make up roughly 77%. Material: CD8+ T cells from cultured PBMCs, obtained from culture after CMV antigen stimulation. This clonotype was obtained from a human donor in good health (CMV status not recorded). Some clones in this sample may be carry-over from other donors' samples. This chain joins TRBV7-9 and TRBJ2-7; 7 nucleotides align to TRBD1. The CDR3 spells CASSTTGNYEQYF. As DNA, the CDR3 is TGTGCCAGCAGTACGACAGGGAACTACGAGCAGTACTTC.